This is a list of T cell receptor beta chains from one sample in a study of blood T cell repertoires in COVID-19. Only in-frame clones appear in the TCRdb table, and some are missing; sequencing was by immunoSEQ multiplex PCR. The repertoire has some 300,000 clones, 70% to 90% of them found once; the top ten carry 5.5% to 8.5%. Sequenced: peripheral blood. These receptors were obtained from a woman in her twenties or thirties who had recovered from COVID-19. Both conserved end residues are part of each CDR3. The D gene is left open where the match is weak. Some rows mark clone size as missing; the rest say once, few, many or name a class of expanded clone.

NA,NA,TRBV7-2,TRBJ2-5,CASSLLGVGTRETQYF,TGTGCCAGCAGCTTACTAGGGGTGGGGACAAGGGAGACCCAGTACTTC
TRBD1,NA,TRBV7-6,TRBJ1-2,CASSSLGTDNYGYTF,TGTGCCAGCAGCTCCCTCGGGACAGACAACTATGGCTACACCTTC
TRBD1,NA,TRBV6-5,TRBJ2-7,CASRPGTADEQYF,TGTGCCAGCAGACCCGGGACAGCCGACGAGCAGTACTTC
NA,NA,TRBV5-1,TRBJ1-2,CASSLDRTAGYTF,TGCGCCAGCAGCTTGGACCGGACAGCTGGCTACACCTTC
TRBD1,NA,TRBV7-2,TRBJ2-1,CASSARRDREWQFF,TGTGCCAGCAGCGCTCGCCGGGACAGGGAATGGCAGTTCTTC
NA,NA,TRBV5-6,TRBJ2-7,CASSQAERIYEQYF,TGTGCCAGCAGCCAAGCAGAGCGAATTTACGAGCAGTACTTC
NA,NA,TRBV19,TRBJ2-7,CASSIAGHSQSYEQYF,TGTGCCAGTAGTATCGCTGGACACAGTCAGAGCTACGAGCAGTACTTC
NA,NA,TRBV5-6,TRBJ2-2,CASSLFGGSRTGELFF,TGTGCCAGCAGCTTGTTTGGAGGGAGTCGAACCGGGGAGCTGTTTTTT
NA,NA,TRBV11-3,TRBJ2-1,CASSLSRDNEQFF,TGTGCCAGCAGCTTATCCAGGGACAATGAGCAGTTCTTC
NA,NA,TRBV6-2/TRBV6-3,TRBJ1-4,CASSFGEPNEKLFF,TGTGCCAGCAGTTTCGGGGAACCGAATGAAAAACTGTTTTTT
NA,NA,TRBV7-9,TRBJ1-2,CASSSPGRNYGYTF,TGTGCCAGCAGCTCCCCAGGGCGCAACTATGGCTACACCTTC
TRBD2,NA,TRBV10-3,TRBJ2-3,CGISEIAGGTDTQYF,TGTGGCATCAGTGAGATAGCGGGGGGCACAGATACGCAGTATTTT
TRBD1,few,TRBV7-8,TRBJ2-1,CASSLNTGGKQFF,TGTGCCAGCAGCTTAAATACAGGGGGCAAGCAGTTCTTC
NA,once,TRBV10-3,TRBJ1-4,CAISESPVISEKLFF,TGTGCCATCAGTGAGTCCCCGGTGATAAGTGAAAAACTGTTTTTT
TRBD1,NA,TRBV10-3,TRBJ2-7,CAITGTGVPYEQYF,TGTGCCATCACCGGAACAGGGGTTCCCTACGAGCAGTACTTC
TRBD1,NA,TRBV5-4,TRBJ1-1,CASSQTGDTEAFF,TGTGCCAGCAGCCAGACAGGGGACACTGAAGCTTTCTTT
NA,few,TRBV5-6,TRBJ1-2,CASSWTESNYGYTF,TGTGCCAGCAGCTGGACAGAATCTAACTATGGCTACACCTTC
NA,NA,TRBV7-2,TRBJ1-2,CASSPPQAPNYGYTF,TGTGCCAGCAGCCCCCCCCAGGCCCCTAACTATGGCTACACCTTC
NA,once,TRBV4-1,TRBJ1-3,CASSQGAARSGNTIYF,TGCGCCAGCAGCCAAGGGGCAGCCCGGTCTGGAAACACCATATATTTT
TRBD2,NA,TRBV7-2,TRBJ2-1,CASSFSGGAHNEQFF,TGTGCCAGCAGTTTTAGCGGGGGGGCACACAATGAGCAGTTCTTC
TRBD2,NA,TRBV7-9,TRBJ2-3,CASSLGGGTTDTQYF,TGTGCCAGCAGCTTAGGCGGGGGGACTACAGATACGCAGTATTTT
NA,NA,TRBV7-8,TRBJ1-2,CASSFTGRDGYTF,TGTGCCAGCAGCTTTACAGGGAGGGATGGCTACACCTTC
NA,NA,TRBV4-1,TRBJ1-4,CASSQDWGLLLFF,TGCGCCAGCAGCCAAGATTGGGGGCTTCTGCTGTTTTTT